This TCR beta chain is from a study of shared clonotypes between healthy human individuals. Study observations and caveats: Apart from blood, nothing was sampled; tissue repertoires likely differ.

Partitioning of CD4+ cells yielded a CD45RA+ naive subset and a CD45RA-negative memory subset. Comment on this clone: Antigen specificity is unknown.

Libraries were prepared by immunoSEQ multiplex PCR; TCRdb keeps only in-frame clonotypes and omits some of them. The data contain a few hundred thousand clones, about 74% of them singletons. The CDR3 is made up of 16 amino acids. The germline gives CDR1 MNHNS, CDR2 SASEGT. Trimming removed 4 bases from V and 0 bases from J, with 13 bases in between. The origin of this receptor is a man aged 30-40 years in good health. The sequencing sample was made of memory CD4+ T cells sorted from blood. Subset defined: CD45RA-negative fraction. V is TRBV6-1 and J is TRBJ2-1; D uncertain. The CDR3 reads CASSGTKVSSYNEQFF. In DNA form, the CDR3 reads TGTGCCAGCAGTGGCACGAAAGTTAGCTCCTACAATGAGCAGTTCTTC.